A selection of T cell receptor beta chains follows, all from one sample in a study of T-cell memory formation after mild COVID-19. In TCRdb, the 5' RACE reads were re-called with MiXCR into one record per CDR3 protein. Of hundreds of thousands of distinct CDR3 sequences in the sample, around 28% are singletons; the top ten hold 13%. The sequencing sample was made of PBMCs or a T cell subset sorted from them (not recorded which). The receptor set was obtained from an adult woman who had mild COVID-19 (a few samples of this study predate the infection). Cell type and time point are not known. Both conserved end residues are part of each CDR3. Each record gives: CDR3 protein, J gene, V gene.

cdr3_aa: CASSFFGTGQIYEQYF; j_call: TRBJ2-7; v_call: TRBV5-6
cdr3_aa: CASSSMGLHYGYTF; j_call: TRBJ1-2; v_call: TRBV7-2
cdr3_aa: CASRQTSDRANEQFF; j_call: TRBJ2-1; v_call: TRBV2
cdr3_aa: CASSLLKGLTYEQYF; j_call: TRBJ2-7; v_call: TRBV5-6
cdr3_aa: CSVEGDRNKAFF; j_call: TRBJ1-1; v_call: TRBV29-1
cdr3_aa: CASSHRSEETQYF; j_call: TRBJ2-5; v_call: TRBV3-1
cdr3_aa: CASSPPRDRGGTQYF; j_call: TRBJ2-3; v_call: TRBV7-6
cdr3_aa: CASSSPGSRGPEAFF; j_call: TRBJ1-1; v_call: TRBV13
cdr3_aa: CASSQDSLWGEQYF; j_call: TRBJ2-7; v_call: TRBV5-1
cdr3_aa: CASSLAPGTGSSYEQYF; j_call: TRBJ2-7; v_call: TRBV7-9
cdr3_aa: CASSLGGGRVDTQYF; j_call: TRBJ2-3; v_call: TRBV7-2
cdr3_aa: CASSLALPTGAGSPLHF; j_call: TRBJ1-6; v_call: TRBV5-1
cdr3_aa: CASSLGGTLYEQYF; j_call: TRBJ2-7; v_call: TRBV7-2
cdr3_aa: CSARDPTGWDYGYTF; j_call: TRBJ1-2; v_call: TRBV20-1
cdr3_aa: CSARDRSSGNTIYF; j_call: TRBJ1-3; v_call: TRBV20-1
cdr3_aa: CASSLVPTGTSSKNIQYF; j_call: TRBJ2-4; v_call: TRBV5-4
cdr3_aa: CASSLKGNYGYTF; j_call: TRBJ1-2; v_call: TRBV27
cdr3_aa: CASSFLAGGRHEQFF; j_call: TRBJ2-1; v_call: TRBV7-9
cdr3_aa: CASSGVRETQYF; j_call: TRBJ2-5; v_call: TRBV6-1
cdr3_aa: CASSLLVLETQYF; j_call: TRBJ2-5; v_call: TRBV7-9
cdr3_aa: CASRDSGGFVEQYF; j_call: TRBJ2-7; v_call: TRBV27
cdr3_aa: CASSLWPQETQYF; j_call: TRBJ2-5; v_call: TRBV7-2
cdr3_aa: CASSQPGQKNIQYF; j_call: TRBJ2-4; v_call: TRBV4-1
cdr3_aa: CASKTGSLYEQYF; j_call: TRBJ2-7; v_call: TRBV2
cdr3_aa: CASSLGRTIRGETQYF; j_call: TRBJ2-5; v_call: TRBV7-7
cdr3_aa: CASSLGRTSLAESTDTQYF; j_call: TRBJ2-3; v_call: TRBV7-9
cdr3_aa: CASTATNEQFF; j_call: TRBJ2-1; v_call: TRBV12-3/TRBV12-4
cdr3_aa: CSARRTGGNTEAFF; j_call: TRBJ1-1; v_call: TRBV20-1
cdr3_aa: CASSSQLAGAEQYF; j_call: TRBJ2-3; v_call: TRBV7-6
cdr3_aa: CAISESGAQSSYNEQFF; j_call: TRBJ2-1; v_call: TRBV10-3
cdr3_aa: CASTRPSGANVLTF; j_call: TRBJ2-6; v_call: TRBV11-2
cdr3_aa: CASSLSRTSGELFF; j_call: TRBJ2-2; v_call: TRBV7-9
cdr3_aa: CASSPPGVTSRDTQYF; j_call: TRBJ2-3; v_call: TRBV7-2
cdr3_aa: CASSESGTYGYTF; j_call: TRBJ1-2; v_call: TRBV25-1
cdr3_aa: CASSPPDRNYGYTF; j_call: TRBJ1-2; v_call: TRBV18
cdr3_aa: CSARDLMLGAGNYGYTF; j_call: TRBJ1-2; v_call: TRBV20-1
cdr3_aa: CASSPKGGRDTQYF; j_call: TRBJ2-3; v_call: TRBV5-1
cdr3_aa: CASSGSGTAYGYTF; j_call: TRBJ1-2; v_call: TRBV5-6
cdr3_aa: CASSSRTGRNEQFF; j_call: TRBJ2-1; v_call: TRBV5-1
cdr3_aa: CATSRGQPAALGTQYF; j_call: TRBJ2-5; v_call: TRBV15
cdr3_aa: CAARDRGPYGYTF; j_call: TRBJ1-2; v_call: TRBV10-3
cdr3_aa: CASSLDVGPYEQYF; j_call: TRBJ2-7; v_call: TRBV7-2
cdr3_aa: CASSAPGQSTDTQYF; j_call: TRBJ2-3; v_call: TRBV5-8
cdr3_aa: CAISGGNGYTF; j_call: TRBJ1-2; v_call: TRBV10-3
cdr3_aa: CASSQVGDGYTF; j_call: TRBJ1-2; v_call: TRBV4-2
cdr3_aa: CASSSRRRDRDPDTQYF; j_call: TRBJ2-3; v_call: TRBV7-6